The source of this T cell receptor (beta chain) is a study of blood T cells in healthy people across ages (dated by TCRdb to the mid-2010s). Describing the broader study: In model experiments, template switching captured roughly one uniquely barcoded TCR beta cDNA molecule for every two T cells. The donors were split into four age groups: young (average 16 years), middle-aged (39), aged (approximately 60) and long-lived (roughly 86). Using the same blood draw, the study looked at two additional independent replicas of 1 million unique cDNA reads for two donors, one aged 18 to 30 and the other aged 80 or older. Age-related changes in TCR beta repertoire diversity were measured in the study by deep sequencing normalized with unique cDNA molecular identifiers. To avoid experimental bias, donors of different ages were spread randomly across the sequencing lanes. The research as a whole found: As age increased, observed TCR beta diversity per million T cells dropped in a roughly linear way, and a significant reduction was already evident by age 40. Because the CMV infection status of the donors was unknown, age-related changes in expanded clonotypes may potentially have been confounded. Compared with the aged group, more naive CD4+ T cells, fewer expanded clones and increased TCR diversity were shown by the long-lived group, suggesting age selection. Bulk unsorted PBMC profiling prevented conclusive comparison of naive and antigen-experienced compartments. Estimates of total diversity based on one million sequenced T cells were regarded as lower bounds and as underestimates. There was a strong correlation between observed TCR beta diversity and the percentage of naive T cells measured by flow cytometry.

The 39 donors, aged about 6 to 100 years, were systemically healthy Caucasian individuals from Russia. Each donor gave ten milliliters of peripheral blood, collected into EDTA-treated Vacutainer tubes. Ficoll-Paque density-gradient centrifugation was used to isolate PBMCs, with at least 6.5 million per sample. Total RNA, at least 6 micrograms per sample, was extracted from PBMCs with Trizol reagent. The percentages of naive CD45RAhigh/CD27high T cells were determined by flow cytometry on a PBMC aliquot from every donor. The library relied on 5' RACE. TCRdb lists the instrument as Illumina HiSeq 2500. The second PCR ran for about 6 to 11 cycles and used a J-beta primer mix along with a sample-barcoded 5' primer. A unique molecular identifier was introduced onto each TCR beta cDNA molecule by a template-switch 5' adaptor carrying 12 random nucleotides. Each sample yielded at least 3 million CDR3-containing paired-end reads. First-strand cDNA synthesis was performed from all RNA using the Mint cDNA synthesis kit, with priming by a TRBC-specific oligonucleotide. After uracil-DNA glycosylase treatment, a first 18-cycle PCR used universal primers M1SS and BC2_uni_R on all cDNA. From the authors' description of their analysis: For normalization, 1 million high-quality reads, each with a distinct molecular identifier, were randomly selected from each sample. Instead of being binned into consensus sequences, reads with shared molecular identifiers were discarded. MiTCR, set to a Q25 quality threshold and the strictest error-elimination algorithm, was used for CDR3 identification, clonotype clustering and error correction. A nonparametric unseen species model using Euler transformation provided a lower-bound estimate of total TCR beta diversity. Clones were called with MiXCR by TCRdb after fastp trimmed the public reads at Q25, and only in-frame beta chains were retained. Each record represents a unique CDR3 protein, reported with the most common genes and DNA among its rows. TCRdb, not the authors, supplied the V and J calls. This sample has some 790,000 distinct CDR3 sequences in its table, and about 28% of those were observed once. Together, the top ten hold roughly 17% of the sample.

As regards this clonotype: What antigen it recognizes has not been identified. No clone much larger than this one lies a single base away; base qualities are absent.

The junction carries 16 bases between V and J, which are trimmed by 4 bases and 0 bases respectively. For CDR1 and CDR2, the germline V gene lists SGHRS and YFSETQ. CDR3 length: 16 amino acids, cysteine to phenylalanine. Only the CDR3 part of the read is kept: 48 bases, read in frame from the first base. Rearrangement joined TRBV5-1 to TRBJ1-1, with TRBD1 perhaps the D gene, on 6 matching bases. This clonotype originated in a woman aged 80 or over in good health. Sequencing was carried out using blood. Here is the DNA: TGCGCCAGCAGCCCCACTCGGACAGCTCTGAACACTGAAGCTTTCTTT. The translation is CASSPTRTALNTEAFF.